Listed below are T cell receptor beta chains from one sample, sequenced in a study of PD-L1 blockade in urothelial cancer. The repertoire was sequenced with immunoSEQ multiplex PCR; TCRdb's copy has only in-frame clones and lacks some. The repertoire holds tens of thousands of clones, with 90% as singletons. Sequenced here: PBMCs, sampled around atezolizumab (anti-PD-L1) treatment. These TCRs come from a man between 65 and 85 years old with urothelial cancer. Both conserved end residues are part of each CDR3. The D gene is left open where the match is weak. Size tells how often a clone was seen (once, few, many) or the class of an expanded clone, and some rows leave it out.

-	TRBV4-1	TRBJ2-3	-	CASSQVADTQYF	TGCGCCAGCAGCCAAGTAGCAGATACGCAGTATTTT
TRBD1	TRBV2	TRBJ2-2	-	CASSSDRAGNTGELFF	TGTGCCAGCAGTTCGGACAGGGCGGGGAACACCGGGGAGCTGTTTTTT
-	TRBV9	TRBJ1-1	-	CASSVSQAGTEAFF	TGTGCCAGCAGCGTATCACAGGCCGGGACTGAAGCTTTCTTT
-	TRBV19	TRBJ1-5	few	CASSTTVDQPQHF	TGTGCCAGTAGTACTACGGTCGATCAGCCCCAGCATTTT
-	TRBV9	TRBJ1-2	-	CASSPGDGYTF	TGTGCCAGCAGCCCGGGGGATGGCTACACCTTC
TRBD1	TRBV12-5	TRBJ1-3	-	CASGLGTQGISGNTIYF	TGTGCTAGTGGTTTGGGGACACAGGGGATCTCTGGAAACACCATATATTTT
-	TRBV7-3	TRBJ1-2	-	CASSLNEAGDGYTF	TGTGCCAGCAGCTTAAATGAGGCAGGGGATGGCTACACCTTC
TRBD2	TRBV9	TRBJ2-1	-	CASSVGAGGTYNEQFF	TGTGCCAGCAGCGTAGGCGCGGGAGGCACCTACAATGAGCAGTTCTTC
TRBD2	TRBV19	TRBJ2-1	-	CASSKVSGGVSYNEQFF	TGTGCCAGTAGTAAAGTCTCGGGGGGTGTCTCCTACAATGAGCAGTTCTTC
-	TRBV7-9	TRBJ2-3	-	CASSPGGTTDTQYF	TGTGCCAGCAGCCCTGGAGGGACCACAGATACGCAGTATTTT
-	TRBV6-5	TRBJ2-3	-	CASSYLGVGTDTQYF	TGTGCCAGCAGTTACCTGGGAGTCGGCACAGATACGCAGTATTTT
-	TRBV7-3	TRBJ2-1	-	CASSRSGGNNEQFF	TGTGCCAGCAGCCGAAGTGGGGGGAACAATGAGCAGTTCTTC
TRBD2	TRBV15	TRBJ2-7	-	CATSRMTSGRFEQYF	TGTGCCACCAGCCGCATGACTAGCGGGAGGTTCGAGCAGTACTTC
-	TRBV9	TRBJ2-3	-	CASSVEVARDTQYF	TGTGCCAGCAGCGTAGAAGTAGCGCGAGATACGCAGTATTTT
TRBD1	TRBV5-5	TRBJ1-4	-	CASSWTGSNEKLFF	TGTGCCAGCAGCTGGACAGGTTCAAATGAAAAACTGTTTTTT
-	TRBV10-3	TRBJ1-1	-	CAITQQENTEAFF	TGTGCCATCACTCAACAGGAGAACACTGAAGCTTTCTTT
TRBD1	TRBV28	TRBJ2-3	-	CASSRTGHGTDTQYF	TGTGCCAGCAGCCGGACAGGGCATGGGACAGATACGCAGTATTTT
TRBD2	TRBV7-9	TRBJ2-3	-	CASSFGLAGAGADTQYF	TGTGCCAGCAGCTTCGGACTAGCGGGAGCTGGCGCAGATACGCAGTATTTT
-	TRBV6-5	TRBJ1-5	once	CASSLKGFSNQPQHF	TGTGCCAGCAGTTTGAAGGGGTTCAGCAATCAGCCCCAGCATTTT
-	TRBV18	TRBJ2-7	-	CASSPGQETYEQYF	TGTGCCAGCTCACCTGGGCAGGAAACCTACGAGCAGTACTTC
TRBD2	TRBV15	TRBJ2-3	-	CATSIAGGPGTDTQYF	TGTGCCACCAGCATAGCGGGAGGGCCGGGCACAGATACGCAGTATTTT
TRBD1	TRBV4-2	TRBJ1-4	-	CASSPVQGGNEKLFF	TGTGCCAGCAGCCCAGTCCAGGGGGGAAATGAAAAACTGTTTTTT
TRBD2	TRBV7-6	TRBJ2-1	-	CASSPGWTSSDEQFF	TGTGCCAGCAGCCCGGGATGGACTAGCTCGGATGAGCAGTTCTTC
TRBD2	TRBV27	TRBJ2-7	-	CASSLKRGGVEQYF	TGTGCCAGCAGTTTGAAAAGGGGAGGGGTCGAGCAGTACTTC
-	TRBV28	TRBJ2-1	-	CASIQYNEQFF	TGTGCCAGCATCCAATACAATGAGCAGTTCTTC
TRBD1	TRBV9	TRBJ1-2	-	CASSVTGEGSYGYTF	TGTGCCAGCAGCGTAACAGGGGAAGGAAGCTATGGCTACACCTTC
TRBD1	TRBV6-1	TRBJ1-1	-	CASSTGAAMNTEAFF	TGTGCCAGCAGCACAGGGGCCGCAATGAACACTGAAGCTTTCTTT
-	TRBV11-2	TRBJ2-7	-	CASSLDLQGSYEQYF	TGTGCCAGCAGCTTAGATCTTCAGGGCTCCTACGAGCAGTACTTC
-	TRBV12-5	TRBJ2-3	-	CASGPGLRGGDTQYF	TGTGCTAGTGGTCCAGGGTTGAGGGGGGGAGATACGCAGTATTTT
TRBD1	TRBV6-6	TRBJ1-5	-	CASSFPGQGNQPQHF	TGTGCCAGCAGTTTCCCCGGACAGGGAAATCAGCCCCAGCATTTT